The 19 T cell receptor beta chains below were found in one sample sequenced in a study of graft-versus-host responses after intestinal transplantation. Data came from immunoSEQ multiplex PCR; TCRdb stores just in-frame clones and leaves some out. The table lists about 9,000 clones, roughly a quarter of them singletons. Plating combined around 200,000 CFSE-labeled responder cells with around 200,000 irradiated, violet-dye-labeled stimulator cells. The sequencing here drew on alloreactive CD8+ T cells from a mixed lymphocyte reaction culture, taken before transplantation. Subset described: CFSE-low proliferating T cells sorted from approximately 6-day pre-transplant mixed lymphocyte reaction (GvH or HvG direction). The source of these receptors is a human patient who was an organ donor for intestinal transplantation.

About this clone: A far bigger clonotype differs at one base, so this is likely a read error. The sample has other DNA sequences that encode this CDR3 too. The CDR3 spells CASSIVATNEKLFF. Here the CDR3 DNA reads TGCGCCAGCAGCATAGTAGCAACTAATGAAAAACTGTTTTTT. The chain carries TRBV5-1 and TRBJ1-4; D is undetermined. The CDR3 totals 14 residues. Germline V gene sequence: CDR1 SGHRS, CDR2 YFSETQ. V was cut by 4 bases and J by 0 bases, with 7 bases left in between.

The chain is built from TRBV30 and TRBJ2-3; D call uncertain. Deletions cut 0 bases from V and 4 bases from J, with 17 bases between. Germline V gives CDR1 GTSNPN, CDR2 SVGIG (reference sequence). The CDR3 extends over 16 amino acids. The CDR3 coding sequence is TGTGCCTGGAGTGTTAGTTTGCGGAGTGGCTCAGATACGCAGTATTTT. This codes for CAWSVSLRSGSDTQYF.

This clone was detected only a few times. This chain joins TRBV7-6 and TRBJ2-3, with D possibly being TRBD2 (5 bases). Per the germline V gene, CDR1 is SGHVS and CDR2 is FNYEAQ. This CDR3 is built from 14 residues. V was shortened by 0 bases and J by 1 base, with 5 bases between the two germline ends. CDR3 residues: CASSLAGGTDTQYF. CDR3 sequence (DNA): TGTGCCAGCAGCTTAGCGGGAGGCACAGATACGCAGTATTTT.

This clone was recorded a few times. V gene TRBV7-2 combines with J gene TRBJ1-2; no clear D gene. Trimming left V 5 bases short and J 3 bases short, with 10 bases between. Germline CDR1 is SGHTA and CDR2 is FQGNSA. The CDR3 is 13 amino acids. Here the CDR3 reads CASSRVGYYGYTF. The CDR3, as DNA: TGTGCCAGCAGCCGCGTGGGGTACTATGGCTACACCTTC.

A word on this clone: A read error may explain this, as a much larger clone is one base away. The identical CDR3 is also encoded by other nucleotide sequences in the sample. This chain links TRBV29-1 with TRBJ1-1; 11 nucleotides match TRBD1. V was pared by 6 bases and J by 2 bases, with 11 bases of the junction left unmatched. The CDR3 has 16 residues. Germline CDR1 reads SQVTM; CDR2 reads ANQGSEA. The CDR3 protein is CSVAGTGGPSNTEAFF. In DNA form, the CDR3 reads TGCAGCGTCGCCGGGACAGGGGGACCATCTAACACTGAAGCTTTCTTT.

The V call is TRBV4-1, the J call TRBJ2-3; TRBD2 matches at 8 bases. Germline CDR1 and CDR2: MGHRA and YSYEKL. The V and J ends lost 1 base and 12 bases, in that order; junction bases with no gene match: 12. The CDR3 runs to 15 residues. The CDR3 coding sequence is TGCGCCAGCAGCCAAGTGGAGAATTCGGGAGGGCCCCAGTATTTT. It encodes CASSQVENSGGPQYF.

The chain links TRBV23-1 to TRBJ2-3; 9 nucleotides align to TRBD2. TRBV23-1 qualifies as an ORF whose function is uncertain. The J segment lost 4 bases and the V segment lost 3 bases, leaving 5 bases of the junction unmatched. This CDR3 has 15 amino acids. The CDR3 DNA reads TGCGCCAGCAGTCACCCCGGCGGGGGGGCAGATACGCAGTATTTT. This codes for CASSHPGGGADTQYF.

The chain is built from TRBV6-5 and TRBJ1-1, with a weak D call TRBD1 (6 bases). Trimming cost V 0 bases and J 4 bases, with 12 bases left between them. The germline V gene has CDR1 MNHEY and CDR2 SVGAGI. This CDR3 has 15 amino acids. The DNA of the CDR3 is TGTGCCAGCAGTTACTCGGCGGGGGCTGCCACTGAAGCTTTCTTT. This sequence encodes CASSYSAGAATEAFF.

The V gene is TRBV10-3, the J gene TRBJ1-1; weak D call: TRBD1 (5 bases). Trimming cost V 4 bases and J 3 bases, with 15 bases left between them. Looked up from germline, CDR1 is ENHRY and CDR2 is SYGVKD. The CDR3 sequence is 15 residues long. CDR3 DNA: TGTGCCATCAGTGGCCTCCCCCGAGGGGACACTGAAGCTTTCTTT. Translation gives CAISGLPRGDTEAFF.

The sample holds a few counts of this clone. The J gene is TRBJ2-7, the V gene TRBV7-2, with D possibly being TRBD1 or TRBD2 (6 bases each). This CDR3 is 16 amino acids long. V was trimmed by 0 bases and J by 2 bases, leaving 14 bases between them. The germline V gene has CDR1 SGHTA and CDR2 FQGNSA. The CDR3 nucleotides are TGTGCCAGCAGCTTAGCAAGGGGGACTTCTACCTACGAGCAGTACTTC. Its protein product is CASSLARGTSTYEQYF.

The chain joins TRBV10-3 to TRBJ1-5, with 8 bases identical to TRBD1. V lost 6 bases to trimming and J lost 3 bases; unmatched junction nucleotides: 16. Germline-derived CDR1 and CDR2 are ENHRY and SYGVKD. The CDR3 totals 18 residues. CDR3 in amino acids: CAISNSDRGWGYNQPQHF. The CDR3 region has the DNA TGTGCCATCAGCAACTCCGACAGGGGATGGGGATACAATCAGCCCCAGCATTTT.

In its sample, this clone was seen a few times. This sequence joins TRBV19 and TRBJ2-3, with D perhaps given as TRBD1 or TRBD2 (6 bases each). The ends were cut back, 1 base at V and 2 bases at J, with 7 bases in the middle. The CDR3 runs to 14 residues. Germline V CDR1 and CDR2: LNHDA, SQIVND (reference sequence). The CDR3, as DNA: TGTGCCAGTAGTATAGCGGGGGCCACAGATACGCAGTATTTT. It translates to CASSIAGATDTQYF.

The gene calls are TRBV11-1 and TRBJ2-1, with a possible D match to TRBD1 (6 bases). Germline V gene sequence: CDR1 SGHAT, CDR2 FQDESV (reference sequence). V was clipped by 2 bases and J by 6 bases, with 8 bases between them. The CDR3 consists of 13 residues. CDR3: CASSLSRGNEQFF. The CDR3 DNA is TGTGCCAGCAGCTTAAGCAGGGGCAATGAGCAGTTCTTC.

The chain links TRBV29-1 to TRBJ1-2; TRBD1 is a possible D gene (5 bases). CDR3 length equals 11 residues. In germline, CDR1 is SQVTM, CDR2 ANQGSEA. The ends were cut back, 4 bases at V and 8 bases at J, with 11 bases in the middle. CDR3 loop: CSVVAGLGYTF. The CDR3 DNA is TGCAGCGTTGTAGCAGGGCTAGGCTACACCTTC.

This clone was observed a few times. This CDR3 reads CASSLTGSEETQYF. The CDR3 coding sequence is TGTGCCAGCAGCCTCACCGGGTCCGAGGAGACCCAGTACTTC. The chain combines TRBV6-5 with TRBJ2-5; D unclear. The CDR3 length is 14 residues. The germline V and J ends were trimmed by 6 bases and 5 bases, with 16 bases remaining between them. Germline-derived CDR1 and CDR2 are MNHEY and SVGAGI.

This clone was seen more than once but under ten times. The chain is built from TRBV19 and TRBJ1-2; 7 bases are shared with TRBD1. This CDR3 is built from 14 residues. V shed 7 bases, J shed 4 bases, and the junction held 9 bases outside the gene matches. Germline V CDR1 and CDR2: LNHDA, SQIVND (reference sequence). The CDR3 sequence: CASTPIGGFYGYTF. The CDR3 DNA reads as TGTGCCAGTACCCCAATAGGGGGCTTCTATGGCTACACCTTC.

Regarding this clone: With a much larger clone just one base away, this may be a read error. The rearrangement links TRBV9 to TRBJ1-1; no firm D call. The CDR3 has 12 residues. From germline, CDR1 is SGDLS and CDR2 YYNGEE. Trimming shortened V by 4 bases and J by 1 base, and 5 bases separated the two germline ends. CDR3 DNA sequence: TGTGCCAGCAGCTTAGGGAACACTGAAGCTTTCTTT. Translation gives CASSLGNTEAFF.

The chain joins TRBV11-3 to TRBJ1-2, with 10 bases aligning to TRBD1. The CDR3 sequence is 15 residues long. V lost 4 bases to trimming and J lost 5 bases; unmatched junction nucleotides: 7. Germline V gives CDR1 SGHNT, CDR2 YENEEA. CDR3 DNA sequence: TGTGCCAGCAGCTGCCTCCCGGGACAGGGGTATGGCTACACCTTC. It translates to CASSCLPGQGYGYTF.

V gene TRBV6-1 combines with J gene TRBJ1-5, with 10 bases fitting TRBD1. Looked up from germline, CDR1 is MNHNS and CDR2 is SASEGT. Trimming cost V 7 bases and J 7 bases; bases outside gene matches: 10. This CDR3 comprises 15 residues. CDR3 nucleotides: TGTGCCAGCACCTGGTGGCCGGACAGGGGGCAGCCCCAGCATTTT. This translates into CASTWWPDRGQPQHF.